The 19 T cell receptor beta chains below were found in one sample sequenced in a study of circulating and synovial CD4+ cells in juvenile arthritis. Produced via immunoSEQ multiplex PCR; TCRdb's table is partial and in-frame only. The sample lists tens of thousands of clones, roughly 95% seen once, with 0.15% to 0.2% in the top ten. What was sequenced was CD4+ T cells from blood. Receptors were obtained from a human donor with juvenile idiopathic arthritis.

The chain joins TRBV19 to TRBJ2-1; 8 bases match TRBD2. V gave up 3 bases and J gave up 8 bases; unmatched junction bases: 15. The CDR3 runs to 17 residues. Germline CDR1 and CDR2: LNHDA and SQIVND (reference sequence). The CDR3 DNA follows: TGTGCCAGTAGTATCTACCGGCGGGGCGGGAGGTTCGATGAGCAGTTCTTC. It is translated as CASSIYRRGGRFDEQFF.

The chain employs TRBV9 and TRBJ1-1, with TRBD1 identical over 7 bases. CDR1 is SGDLS and CDR2 is YYNGEE in the germline V gene. CDR3 length: 16 residues. V was pared by 4 bases and J by 4 bases, with 13 bases of the junction left unmatched. The CDR3 DNA follows: TGTGCCAGCAGCACATCAGCAGGGGGACCGACCACTGAAGCTTTCTTT. It specifies CASSTSAGGPTTEAFF. The entire variable domain, with the rest obtained from reference TRBV9 and TRBJ1-1, is as follows: DSGVTQTPKHLITATGQRVTLRCSPRSGDLSVYWYQQSLDQGLQFLIQYYNGEERAKGNILERFSAQQFPDLHSELNLSSLELGDSALYFCASSTSAGGPTTEAFFGQGTRLTVV.

The V gene is TRBV27, the J gene TRBJ1-2; tentative D call: TRBD1 (5 bases). Germline-derived CDR1 and CDR2 are MNHEY and SMNVEV (reference sequence). The CDR3 sequence is 16 residues long. V dropped 8 bases and J dropped 2 bases, with 21 bases sitting between them. The CDR3 sequence is CASRTPRQKGNYGYTF. The CDR3 DNA is TGTGCCAGCCGAACCCCTCGTCAAAAGGGGAACTATGGCTACACCTTC.

V is TRBV6-1 and J is TRBJ2-2; 7 bases are shared with TRBD2. The junction had 9 bases not matched to a gene; V was cut back by 3 bases and J by 5 bases. Looked up from germline, CDR1 is MNHNS and CDR2 is SASEGT. The CDR3 has 16 residues. CDR3 sequence: CASSDGVGAGTGELFF. The CDR3 bases are TGTGCCAGCAGTGATGGGGTGGGAGCGGGGACCGGGGAGCTGTTTTTT.

The chain carries TRBV7-3 and TRBJ2-7; maybe TRBD1 (7 bases). Trimming took off 5 bases at V and 2 bases at J, with 16 bases between the two ends. The CDR3 totals 15 residues. CDR1 and CDR2 (germline): SGHTA, FQGTGA. The chain's CDR3 is CASSLQGGEAYEQYF. Written as DNA, the CDR3 is TGTGCCAGCAGCCTCCAGGGGGGAGAAGCCTACGAGCAGTACTTC.

This clone was seen just once. This chain connects TRBV4-1 to TRBJ1-5; possibly TRBD1 for D (5 bases). CDR1 MGHRA and CDR2 YSYEKL come from the germline V gene. V was trimmed by 0 bases and J by 0 bases, leaving 15 bases between them. This CDR3 is built from 18 residues. The CDR3, as DNA: TGCGCCAGCAGCCAAGATCCCCCGCCAGGGAATAGCAATCAGCCCCAGCATTTT. As protein: CASSQDPPPGNSNQPQHF.

A single count supports this clone. The rearrangement links TRBV11-1 to TRBJ2-5; TRBD1 matches at 9 bases. Germline loops: CDR1 SGHAT, CDR2 FQDESV (reference sequence). Trimming removed 6 bases from V and 5 bases from J; junction bases left unmatched: 10. CDR3 length: 15 amino acids. The CDR3 coding sequence is TGTGCCAGCAGAACATCGGGACAGGGAGGGGAGACCCAGTACTTC. It encodes CASRTSGQGGETQYF. The whole variable domain, filled in from reference TRBV11-1 and TRBJ2-5, reads EAEVAQSPRYKITEKSQAVAFWCDPISGHATLYWYRQILGQGPELLVQFQDESVVDDSQLPKDRFSAERLKGVDSTLKIQPAELGDSAMYLCASRTSGQGGETQYFGPGTRLLVL.

The V and J genes are TRBV4-3 and TRBJ2-5; maybe TRBD1 (6 bases). Between the trimmed V and J ends, which lost 1 base and 5 bases, there was a span of 8 bases. This CDR3 contains 13 residues. From germline, CDR1 is LGHNA and CDR2 YSLEER. The CDR3 sequence is CASSQAQGETQYF. CDR3 sequence (DNA): TGCGCCAGCAGCCAAGCCCAGGGGGAGACCCAGTACTTC.

The J gene is TRBJ2-1, the V gene TRBV5-1, with a tentative D call TRBD1 (6 bases). Germline V gene lookup returns CDR1 SGHRS and CDR2 YFSETQ. The CDR3 sequence is 15 residues long. The V gene lost 0 bases and the J gene lost 2 bases, with 9 bases spanning the gap. CDR3 sequence reads: CASSLEGGPYNEQFF. CDR3 bases: TGCGCCAGCAGCTTGGAAGGGGGTCCCTACAATGAGCAGTTCTTC. The whole variable domain, remainder taken from reference TRBV5-1 and TRBJ2-1, is KAGVTQTPRYLIKTRGQQVTLSCSPISGHRSVSWYQQTPGQGLQFLFEYFSETQRNKGNFPGRFSGRQFSNSRSEMNVSTLELGDSALYLCASSLEGGPYNEQFFGPGTRLTVL.

V usage is TRBV6-6 and J usage is TRBJ2-3; no clear D. This CDR3 contains 13 residues. Germline-derived CDR1 and CDR2 are MNHNY and SVGAGI (reference sequence). Trimming stripped 1 base from V and 2 bases from J, with 4 bases between. Here the CDR3 reads CASSYFITDTQYF. The CDR3 DNA sequence: TGTGCCAGCAGTTACTTCATCACAGATACGCAGTATTTT.

The chain couples TRBV25-1 to TRBJ2-6; D is ambiguous. Looked up from germline, CDR1 is MGHDK and CDR2 is SYGVNS. The CDR3 has 15 residues. V gave up 3 bases and J gave up 2 bases, with 8 bases separating them. The CDR3 region has the DNA TGTGCCAGCAGTGATCGGAGTCCTGGGGCCAACGTCCTGACTTTC. Its protein is CASSDRSPGANVLTF.

This clone showed up just once. Other nucleotide sequences from this sample produce the same CDR3. V gene TRBV4-3 combines with J gene TRBJ2-5, with 9 bases matching TRBD2. Trimming cost V 1 base and J 5 bases; bases outside gene matches: 8. The CDR3 totals 16 residues. Germline V gene data show CDR1 as LGHNA and CDR2 as YSLEER. The CDR3 DNA is TGCGCCAGCAGCCAAGGTGCAGCGGGGGGCCGGGAGACCCAGTACTTC. Translated: CASSQGAAGGRETQYF.

The chain uses TRBV7-9 and TRBJ2-3; 10 nucleotides line up with TRBD1. This CDR3 has 16 amino acids. V was pared by 3 bases and J by 5 bases, with 8 bases of the junction left unmatched. CDR1 and CDR2 (germline): SEHNR, FQNEAQ (reference sequence). In DNA, the CDR3 is TGTGCCAGCAGCTTTAACCCGGGACAGGGGAAAGATACGCAGTATTTT. Protein product: CASSFNPGQGKDTQYF.

The chain employs TRBV28 and TRBJ2-3; 12 bases align to TRBD1. The germline V gene encodes CDR1 MDHEN and CDR2 SYDVKM. V gave up 6 bases and J gave up 7 bases; unmatched junction bases: 5. There are 14 residues in the CDR3. This CDR3 reads CASRQGQGANTQYF. As DNA, the CDR3 is TGTGCCAGCAGGCAGGGACAGGGGGCTAATACGCAGTATTTT.

The chain carries TRBV28 and TRBJ1-1; D call uncertain. CDR3 length: 13 residues. CDR1 and CDR2 from the germline V gene are MDHEN and SYDVKM. The V end lost 7 bases, the J end lost 5 bases, and 14 bases lay between the germline ends. CDR3 in amino acids: CASITWGGTEAFF. The CDR3, as DNA: TGTGCCAGCATCACCTGGGGAGGGACTGAAGCTTTCTTT. Looking up the rest from reference TRBV28 and TRBJ1-1 gives the full variable domain: DVKVTQSSRYLVKRTGEKVFLECVQDMDHENMFWYRQDPGLGLRLIYFSYDVKMKEKGDIPEGYSVSREKKERFSLILESASTNQTSMYLCASITWGGTEAFFGQGTRLTVV.

This clone was detected once. V is TRBV7-2 and J is TRBJ2-7; 9 nucleotides agree with TRBD2. CDR1 and CDR2 (germline): SGHTA, FQGNSA. The CDR3 runs 13 residues. The V gene end was trimmed by 3 bases and the J gene end by 6 bases; junction bases not matched to a gene: 3. The CDR3 sequence is CASSFTSGSEQYF. The CDR3 coding sequence is TGTGCCAGCAGCTTCACTAGCGGGTCCGAGCAGTACTTC.

The V call is TRBV5-6, the J call TRBJ2-3, with 10 positions matching TRBD2. The germline V gene has CDR1 SGHDT and CDR2 YYEEEE. CDR3 size: 16 residues. With V trimmed by 1 base and J by 4 bases, 6 bases remained unmatched. The CDR3 spells CASSLRLTSGSDTQYF. In DNA, the CDR3 is TGTGCCAGCAGCTTGCGGTTGACTAGCGGGTCAGATACGCAGTATTTT. Full variable domain (rest looked up from reference TRBV5-6 and TRBJ2-3): DAGVTQSPTHLIKTRGQQVTLRCSPKSGHDTVSWYQQALGQGPQFIFQYYEEEERQRGNFPDRFSGHQFPNYSSELNVNALLLGDSALYLCASSLRLTSGSDTQYFGPGTRLTVL.

The V call is TRBV19, the J call TRBJ2-2; unclear D gene. This CDR3 is 12 amino acids long. The germline V gene has CDR1 LNHDA and CDR2 SQIVND (reference sequence). The ends were cut back, 8 bases at V and 6 bases at J, with 10 bases in the middle. In nucleotides, the CDR3 is TGTGCCAGTGGGCACCAAGCCGGGGAGCTGTTTTTT. The encoded protein is CASGHQAGELFF.

The CDR3 reads CAGQAGTKNIQYF. CDR3 DNA: TGTGCCGGACAAGCAGGGACCAAAAACATTCAGTACTTC. This chain uses TRBV6-6 with TRBJ2-4; D may be TRBD1 (5 bases). V was cut by 11 bases and J by 2 bases, with 13 bases left in between. The CDR3 consists of 13 residues. In germline, CDR1 is MNHNY, CDR2 SVGAGI (reference sequence).